Sequencing of this TCR beta chain was carried out in a study of CD8+ T cells in alopecia areata. V dropped 4 bases and J dropped 5; count of bases not matched to a gene: 6. Germline V gene sequence: CDR1 NNHDY, CDR2 SYVADS. The CDR3 is 15 amino acids. Following extraction, RNA underwent reverse transcription to cDNA, which served as the sequencing template. Method: immunoSEQ multiplex PCR; TCRdb's copy keeps in-frame clones and lacks some. The data show about 110,000 clones, with none appearing a single time. Details on this clone: Its target is unknown. Genes here carry mouse names. The CDR3 end falls 4 residues outside the read, so it is completed with the germline J gene.

Study-wide results and limits: There were also resident alphabeta T cells of normal skin sequenced in scalp samples.

Sequences were obtained from lesional skin. V is TRBV13-3 and J is TRBJ1-4; TRBD1 agrees at 9 bases. This TCR came from a C3H/HeJ mouse with alopecia areata. These mice share the MHC haplotype H2-k. The CDR3 reads CASSSGTGRNERLFF. CDR3 DNA, as far as it was read: TGTGCCAGCAGTTCCGGGACAGGGAGAAACGAA.